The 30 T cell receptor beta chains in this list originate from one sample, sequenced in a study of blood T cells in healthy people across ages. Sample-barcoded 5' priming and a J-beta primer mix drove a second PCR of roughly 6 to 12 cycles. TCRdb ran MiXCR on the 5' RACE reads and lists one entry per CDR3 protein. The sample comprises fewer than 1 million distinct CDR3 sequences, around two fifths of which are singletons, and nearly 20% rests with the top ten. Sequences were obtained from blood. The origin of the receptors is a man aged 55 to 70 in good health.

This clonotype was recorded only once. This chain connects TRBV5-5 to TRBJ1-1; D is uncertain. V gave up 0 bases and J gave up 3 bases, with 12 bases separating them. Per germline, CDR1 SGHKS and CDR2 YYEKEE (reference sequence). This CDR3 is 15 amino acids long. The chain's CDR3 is CASSLAFLTYTEAFF. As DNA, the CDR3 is TGTGCCAGCAGCTTGGCCTTCCTCACTTACACTGAAGCTTTCTTT.

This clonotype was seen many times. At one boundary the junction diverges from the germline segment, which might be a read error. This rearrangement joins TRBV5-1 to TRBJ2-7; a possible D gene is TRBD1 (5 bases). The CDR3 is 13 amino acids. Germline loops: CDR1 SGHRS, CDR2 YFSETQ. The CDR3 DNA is TGTGCCAGCAGTTCAGGGATCCCCTACGAGCAGTACTTC. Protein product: CASSSGIPYEQYF.

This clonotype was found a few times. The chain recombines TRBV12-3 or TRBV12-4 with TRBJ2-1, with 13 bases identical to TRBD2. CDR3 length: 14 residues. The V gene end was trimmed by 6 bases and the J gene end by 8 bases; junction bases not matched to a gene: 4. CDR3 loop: CASRLAGGPHEQFF. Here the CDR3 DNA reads TGTGCCAGCAGACTAGCGGGGGGGCCCCATGAGCAGTTCTTC.

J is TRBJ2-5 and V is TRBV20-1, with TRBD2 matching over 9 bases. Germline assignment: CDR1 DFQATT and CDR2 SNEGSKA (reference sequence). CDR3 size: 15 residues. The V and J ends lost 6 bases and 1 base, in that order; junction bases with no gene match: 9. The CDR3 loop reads CSALEPAGGQETQYF. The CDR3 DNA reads TGCAGTGCGCTAGAGCCAGCGGGGGGCCAAGAGACCCAGTACTTC.

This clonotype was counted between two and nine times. In DNA form, the CDR3 reads TGTGCCAGCAGCTTAGTTGGGGGCACGGTCAGACTGTTTTTT. The encoded protein is CASSLVGGTVRLFF. The chain uses TRBV7-2 and TRBJ1-4, with D possibly being TRBD1 (6 bases). The germline V gene has CDR1 SGHTA and CDR2 FQGNSA. V was clipped by 1 base and J by 13 bases, with 16 bases between them. CDR3 length: 14 residues. The variable domain in full, completed from reference TRBV7-2 and TRBJ1-4, reads GAGVSQSPSNKVTEKGKDVELRCDPISGHTALYWYRQSLGQGLEFLIYFQGNSAPDKSGLPSDRFSAERTGGSVSTLTIQRTQQEDSAVYLCASSLVGGTVRLFFGSGTQLSVL.

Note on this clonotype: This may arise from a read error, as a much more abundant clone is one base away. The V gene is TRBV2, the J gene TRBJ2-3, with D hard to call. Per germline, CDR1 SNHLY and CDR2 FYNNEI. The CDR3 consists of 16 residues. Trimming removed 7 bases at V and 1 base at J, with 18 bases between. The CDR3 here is CASKTTPGARTDTQYF. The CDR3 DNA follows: TGTGCCAGCAAAACGACCCCTGGAGCACGCACAGATACGCAGTATTTT.

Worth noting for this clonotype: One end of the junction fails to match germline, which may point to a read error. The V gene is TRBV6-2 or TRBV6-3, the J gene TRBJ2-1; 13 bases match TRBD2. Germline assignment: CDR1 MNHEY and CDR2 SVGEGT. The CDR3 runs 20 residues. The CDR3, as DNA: TGTGCCAGCAGTTGGGGCACTAGCGGGGGGGCTCATAGCTCCTACAGTGAGCAGTTCTTC. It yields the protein CASSWGTSGGAHSSYSEQFF.

The CDR3 sequence: CATGTSNYGYTF. CDR3 nucleotides: TGTGCCACCGGGACATCCAACTATGGCTACACCTTC. J is TRBJ1-2 and V is TRBV7-9; D possibly corresponds to TRBD1 (6 bases). The CDR3 has 12 residues. The germline V and J ends were trimmed by 10 bases and 2 bases, with 11 bases remaining between them. Per germline, CDR1 SEHNR and CDR2 FQNEAQ (reference sequence).

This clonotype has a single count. CDR3 bases: TGTGCCAGCAGCGTTCCAACAGGGACCGGGGAGCTGTTTTTT. Amino acids: CASSVPTGTGELFF. V gene TRBV9 combines with J gene TRBJ2-2; a possible D gene is TRBD1 (6 bases). V was cut by 2 bases and J by 5 bases, with 10 bases left in between. The CDR3 extends over 14 amino acids. Germline values: CDR1 SGDLS, CDR2 YYNGEE.

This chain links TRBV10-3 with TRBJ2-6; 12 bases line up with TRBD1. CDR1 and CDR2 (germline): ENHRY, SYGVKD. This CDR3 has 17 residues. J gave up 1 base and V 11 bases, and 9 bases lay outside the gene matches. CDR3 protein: CAVSLGQGASGANVLTF. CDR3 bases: TGTGCCGTCTCTCTGGGACAGGGGGCTTCTGGGGCCAACGTCCTGACTTTC.

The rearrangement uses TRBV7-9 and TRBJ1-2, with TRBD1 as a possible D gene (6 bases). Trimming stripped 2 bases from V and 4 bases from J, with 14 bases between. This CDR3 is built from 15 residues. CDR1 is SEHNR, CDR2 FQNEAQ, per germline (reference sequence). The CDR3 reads CASSLYRAKSYGYTF. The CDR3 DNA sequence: TGTGCCAGCAGCTTATACAGGGCCAAAAGCTATGGCTACACCTTC.

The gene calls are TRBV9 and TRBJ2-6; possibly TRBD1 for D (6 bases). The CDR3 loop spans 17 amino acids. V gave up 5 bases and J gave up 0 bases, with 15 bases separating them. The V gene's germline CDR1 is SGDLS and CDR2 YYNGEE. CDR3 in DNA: TGTGCCAGCAGGCCCGGGACATACGCCTCTGGGGCCAACGTCCTGACTTTC. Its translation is CASRPGTYASGANVLTF.

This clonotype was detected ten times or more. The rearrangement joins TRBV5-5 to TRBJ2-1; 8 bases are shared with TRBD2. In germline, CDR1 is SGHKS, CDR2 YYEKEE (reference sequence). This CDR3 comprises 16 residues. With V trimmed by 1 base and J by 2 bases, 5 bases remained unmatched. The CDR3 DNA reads TGTGCCAGCAGCTTGCAAGCGGGGGTTACCTACAATGAGCAGTTCTTC. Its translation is CASSLQAGVTYNEQFF.

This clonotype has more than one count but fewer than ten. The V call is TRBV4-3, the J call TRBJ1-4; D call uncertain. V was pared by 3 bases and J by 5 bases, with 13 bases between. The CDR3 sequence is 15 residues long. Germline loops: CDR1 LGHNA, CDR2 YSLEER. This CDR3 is CASSQGTGMNEKLFF. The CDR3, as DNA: TGCGCCAGCAGCCAGGGCACGGGGATGAATGAAAAACTGTTTTTT.

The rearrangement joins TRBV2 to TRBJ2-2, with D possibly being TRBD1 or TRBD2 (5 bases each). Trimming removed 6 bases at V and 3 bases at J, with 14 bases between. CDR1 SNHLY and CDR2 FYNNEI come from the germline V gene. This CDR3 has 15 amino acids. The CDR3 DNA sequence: TGTGCCAGCAGGCCGGGACGGTGGGACACCGGGGAGCTGTTTTTT. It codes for CASRPGRWDTGELFF.

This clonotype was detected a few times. This CDR3 is CASSQGNGQFRGNEQFF. The CDR3, as DNA: TGCGCCAGCAGCCAAGGGAACGGACAGTTCAGAGGTAATGAGCAGTTCTTC. V gene TRBV4-3 combines with J gene TRBJ2-1; TRBD1 is a possible D gene (6 bases). The CDR3 consists of 17 residues. Trimming removed 1 base at V and 7 bases at J, with 20 bases between. Germline CDR1 reads LGHNA; CDR2 reads YSLEER.

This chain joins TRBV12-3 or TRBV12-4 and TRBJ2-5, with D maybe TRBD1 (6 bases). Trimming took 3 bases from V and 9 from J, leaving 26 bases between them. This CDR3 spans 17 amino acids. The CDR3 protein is CASSFSPTGPLVRAQYF. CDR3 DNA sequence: TGTGCCAGCAGTTTCTCCCCCACAGGGCCCTTGGTCAGGGCCCAGTACTTC.

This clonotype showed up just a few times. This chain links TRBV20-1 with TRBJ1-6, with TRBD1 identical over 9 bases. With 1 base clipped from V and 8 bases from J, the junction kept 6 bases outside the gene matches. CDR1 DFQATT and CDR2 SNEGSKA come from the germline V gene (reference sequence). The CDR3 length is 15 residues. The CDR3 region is CSARGTGVGDSPLHF. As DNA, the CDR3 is TGCAGTGCTAGAGGGACAGGGGTTGGGGATTCACCCCTCCACTTT.

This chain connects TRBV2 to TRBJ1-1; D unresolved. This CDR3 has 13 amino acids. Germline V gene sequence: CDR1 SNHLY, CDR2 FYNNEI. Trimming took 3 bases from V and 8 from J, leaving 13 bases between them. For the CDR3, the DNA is TGTGCCAGCAGTGATGGTATGACACCAGAAGCTTTCTTT. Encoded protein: CASSDGMTPEAFF.

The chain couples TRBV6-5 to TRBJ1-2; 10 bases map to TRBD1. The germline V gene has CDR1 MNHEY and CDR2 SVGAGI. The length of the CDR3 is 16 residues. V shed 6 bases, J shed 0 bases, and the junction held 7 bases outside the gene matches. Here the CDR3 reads CASSLDRGLSNYGYTF. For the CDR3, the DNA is TGTGCCAGCAGCCTAGACAGGGGGCTTTCTAACTATGGCTACACCTTC.

Here the CDR3 reads CAWSRGGHSEQFF. In DNA, the CDR3 is TGTGCCTGGAGTAGGGGGGGCCATTCGGAGCAGTTCTTC. The chain links TRBV30 to TRBJ2-1; D is possibly TRBD2 (7 bases). The germline V gene encodes CDR1 GTSNPN and CDR2 SVGIG (reference sequence). V was clipped by 2 bases and J by 10 bases, with 15 bases between them. This CDR3 contains 13 residues.

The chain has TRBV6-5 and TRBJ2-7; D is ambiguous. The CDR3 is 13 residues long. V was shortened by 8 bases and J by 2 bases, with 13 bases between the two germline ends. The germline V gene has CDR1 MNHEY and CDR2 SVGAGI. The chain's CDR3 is CASCRIGAYEQYF. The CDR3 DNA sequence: TGTGCCAGCTGCCGAATTGGAGCCTACGAGCAGTACTTC.

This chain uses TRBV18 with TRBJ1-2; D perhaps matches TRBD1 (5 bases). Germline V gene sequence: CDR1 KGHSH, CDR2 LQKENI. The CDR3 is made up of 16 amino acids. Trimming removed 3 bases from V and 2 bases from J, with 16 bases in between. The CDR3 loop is CASSPLGQGENYGYTF. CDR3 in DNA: TGTGCCAGCTCACCCCTCGGTCAGGGAGAGAACTATGGCTACACCTTC.

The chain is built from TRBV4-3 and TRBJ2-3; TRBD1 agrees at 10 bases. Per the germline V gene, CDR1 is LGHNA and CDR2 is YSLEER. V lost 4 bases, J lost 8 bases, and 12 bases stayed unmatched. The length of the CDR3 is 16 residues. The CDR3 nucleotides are TGCGCCAGCAGCCCCTCGGGACAGGGGACCTCCGGTACGCAGTATTTT. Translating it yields CASSPSGQGTSGTQYF.

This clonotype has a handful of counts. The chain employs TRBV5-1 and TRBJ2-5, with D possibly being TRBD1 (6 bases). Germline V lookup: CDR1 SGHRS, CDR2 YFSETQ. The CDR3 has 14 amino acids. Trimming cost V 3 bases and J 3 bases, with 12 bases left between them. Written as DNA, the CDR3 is TGCGCCAGCAGCTGGACGACAGGAGAAGAGACCCAGTACTTC. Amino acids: CASSWTTGEETQYF.

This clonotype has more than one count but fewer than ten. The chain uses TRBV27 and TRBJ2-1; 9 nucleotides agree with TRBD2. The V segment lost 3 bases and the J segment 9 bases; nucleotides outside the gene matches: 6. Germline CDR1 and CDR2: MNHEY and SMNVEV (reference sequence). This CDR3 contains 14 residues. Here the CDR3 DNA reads TGTGCCAGCAGTTTCAGAGCGGGGGGTATTGAGCAGTTCTTC. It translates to CASSFRAGGIEQFF.

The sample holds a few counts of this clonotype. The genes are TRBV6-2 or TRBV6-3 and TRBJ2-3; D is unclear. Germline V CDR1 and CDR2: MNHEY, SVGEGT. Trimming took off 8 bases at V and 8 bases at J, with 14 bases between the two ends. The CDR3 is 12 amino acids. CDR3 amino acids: CASLTPLATQYF. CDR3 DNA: TGTGCCAGCCTCACGCCGCTCGCTACGCAGTATTTT.

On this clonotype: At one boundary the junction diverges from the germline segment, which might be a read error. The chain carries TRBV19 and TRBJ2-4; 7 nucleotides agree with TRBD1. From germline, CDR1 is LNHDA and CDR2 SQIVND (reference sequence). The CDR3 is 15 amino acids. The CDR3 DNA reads TGTGCCAGTAGACCCGAAGGGACAGCCCAAAACATTCAGTACTTC. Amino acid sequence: CASRPEGTAQNIQYF.

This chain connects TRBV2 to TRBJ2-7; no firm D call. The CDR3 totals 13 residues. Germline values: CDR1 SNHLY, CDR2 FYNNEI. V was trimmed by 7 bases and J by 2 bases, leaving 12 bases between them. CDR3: CASMVSGAYEQYF. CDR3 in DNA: TGTGCCAGCATGGTGTCAGGAGCCTACGAGCAGTACTTC.

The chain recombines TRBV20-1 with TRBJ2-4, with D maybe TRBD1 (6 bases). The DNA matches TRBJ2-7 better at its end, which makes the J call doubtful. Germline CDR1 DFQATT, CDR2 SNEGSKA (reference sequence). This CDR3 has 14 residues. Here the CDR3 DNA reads TGCAGTGCTCTCCAGGTCAGGGGAATCAACGAGCAGTACTTC. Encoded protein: CSALQVRGINEQYF.